The 22 T cell receptor beta chains in this list originate from one sample, sequenced in a study of Ad26.COV2.S vaccination and SARS-CoV-2 variants. Documented treatment: around 19 received Ad26.COV2.S at low or high dose, single or two shots; 5 received placebo; per-sample allocation not given. The study sampled participants on day 63 after the first vaccine or placebo injection. Sequencing was performed with immunoSEQ multiplex PCR; in TCRdb, only in-frame clones are kept and a portion is missing. The table includes around 320,000 clones, just under 85% detected once. The material sequenced was peripheral blood, taken in a trial of Ad26.COV2.S vaccine versus placebo. The receptors stem from a person aged 18 to 59 who received the Ad26.COV2.S COVID-19 vaccine or a placebo.

The count of this clone is one. This rearrangement joins TRBV9 to TRBJ2-1; tentatively, D is TRBD2 (6 bases). Looked up from germline, CDR1 is SGDLS and CDR2 is YYNGEE. The CDR3 extends over 15 amino acids. V gave up 2 bases and J gave up 10 bases, with 19 bases separating them. CDR3 coding DNA: TGTGCCAGCAGCGTCAGAACAGGATGGGGGGAGGAGCAGTTCTTC. Amino acid sequence: CASSVRTGWGEEQFF.

The rearrangement links TRBV7-9 to TRBJ1-1; D is perhaps TRBD1 (6 bases). Deletions cut 4 bases from V and 0 bases from J, with 15 bases between. The CDR3 has 16 amino acids. Germline CDR1 reads SEHNR; CDR2 reads FQNEAQ (reference sequence). Here the CDR3 DNA reads TGTGCCAGCAGCTGGATCCCCGGGACAATGAACACTGAAGCTTTCTTT. This codes for CASSWIPGTMNTEAFF. Variable domain in full (rest from reference TRBV7-9 and TRBJ1-1): DTGVSQNPRHKITKRGQNVTFRCDPISEHNRLYWYRQTLGQGPEFLTYFQNEAQLEKSRLLSDRFSAERPKGSFSTLEIQRTEQGDSAMYLCASSWIPGTMNTEAFFGQGTRLTVV.

The genes are TRBV3-1 (or the pseudogene TRBV3-2) and TRBJ1-4; 8 nucleotides agree with TRBD1. CDR3 length equals 16 residues. Trimming cost V 2 bases and J 1 base; bases outside gene matches: 3. Germline lookup yields CDR1 LGHDT and CDR2 YNNKEL (reference sequence). This CDR3 reads CASSQNRGGTNEKLFF. DNA for the CDR3: TGTGCCAGCAGCCAAAACAGGGGGGGAACTAATGAAAAACTGTTTTTT.

V gene TRBV9 combines with J gene TRBJ2-7; 7 positions agree with TRBD1. Looked up from germline, CDR1 is SGDLS and CDR2 is YYNGEE. Trimming took 3 bases from V and 0 from J; bases not matched to a gene: 6. The CDR3 covers 15 residues. The CDR3 bases are TGTGCCAGCAGCGCCCAATGGGACAGCTCCTACGAGCAGTACTTC. Translation gives CASSAQWDSSYEQYF.

This clone was seen more than once but under ten times. V usage is TRBV12-3 or TRBV12-4 and J usage is TRBJ1-2; D may be TRBD1 (5 bases). The V end was cut by 7 bases, the J end by 8 bases, with 17 bases between. The CDR3 has 13 residues. The CDR3 region is CASTLTGIAGYTF. CDR3 bases: TGTGCCAGCACCCTAACAGGCATTGCCGGCTACACCTTC.

This chain joins TRBV6-1 and TRBJ1-6, with D uncertain. Germline V gene lookup returns CDR1 MNHNS and CDR2 SASEGT. The CDR3 runs 15 residues. The ends were cut back, 1 base at V and 9 bases at J, with 13 bases in the middle. CDR3 loop: CASSEVRGRASPLHF. DNA of the CDR3: TGTGCCAGCAGTGAAGTGAGAGGAAGGGCTTCACCCCTCCACTTT.

V and J are TRBV5-1 and TRBJ1-4, with D hard to call. Trimming cost V 0 bases and J 5 bases, with 5 bases left between them. This CDR3 is built from 13 residues. CDR1 is SGHRS and CDR2 is YFSETQ in the germline V gene. Here the CDR3 reads CASSLDGNEKLFF. The CDR3, as DNA: TGCGCCAGCAGCTTGGACGGAAATGAAAAACTGTTTTTT.

V gene TRBV7-8 combines with J gene TRBJ1-6; 8 bases fit TRBD1. Germline loops: CDR1 SGHVS, CDR2 FQNEAQ. Unmatched junction bases numbered 6, after V lost 4 bases and J lost 10 bases. The CDR3 extends over 14 amino acids. DNA for the CDR3: TGTGCCAGCAGCTCGACAGGGGTTCGCTCACCCCTCCACTTT. Amino acids: CASSSTGVRSPLHF.

The genes are TRBV7-2 and TRBJ1-3; unclear D gene. V lost 2 bases, J lost 0 bases, and 8 bases lay in between. The CDR3 has 15 amino acids. Germline V lookup: CDR1 SGHTA, CDR2 FQGNSA. CDR3 in DNA: TGTGCCAGCAGCTTACCCGGCTACTCTGGAAACACCATATATTTT. This translates into CASSLPGYSGNTIYF.

V and J are TRBV6-5 and TRBJ2-5, with D possibly matching TRBD1 (6 bases). Germline V gene data show CDR1 as MNHEY and CDR2 as SVGAGI. Trimming shortened V by 6 bases and J by 4 bases, and 12 bases separated the two germline ends. There are 13 residues in the CDR3. CDR3 protein: CASSPEGGETQYF. CDR3 sequence (DNA): TGTGCCAGCAGCCCCGAAGGGGGAGAGACCCAGTACTTC.

The chain employs TRBV4-1 and TRBJ2-3; the D is unclear. CDR1 is MGHRA, CDR2 YSYEKL, per germline. This CDR3 region has 14 residues. Trimming left V 3 bases short and J 2 bases short, with 9 bases between. Here the CDR3 reads CASSQPGNTDTQYF. CDR3 sequence (DNA): TGCGCCAGCAGCCAGCCTGGTAACACAGATACGCAGTATTTT.

The chain carries TRBV28 and TRBJ1-3, with TRBD1 matching 8 bases. The V segment lost 3 bases and the J segment 4 bases; nucleotides outside the gene matches: 8. The CDR3 extends over 16 amino acids. Germline V lookup: CDR1 MDHEN, CDR2 SYDVKM. DNA of the CDR3: TGTGCCAGCAGTTTGCGACAGGGGTCGGGAGGAAACACCATATATTTT. Encoded protein: CASSLRQGSGGNTIYF.

This clone appeared once. This chain joins TRBV3-1 (or the pseudogene TRBV3-2) and TRBJ2-5; 10 bases fit TRBD2. CDR3 length: 18 amino acids. Trimming took 3 bases from V and 4 from J; bases not matched to a gene: 14. Germline V lookup: CDR1 LGHDT, CDR2 YNNKEL (reference sequence). CDR3 sequence: CASSHRRRVAGGGETQYF. Written as DNA, the CDR3 is TGTGCCAGCAGCCATCGACGAAGAGTAGCGGGGGGCGGAGAGACCCAGTACTTC.

With regard to this clone: The sample holds other DNA sequences that translate to the same CDR3. The gene calls are TRBV28 and TRBJ1-2; D unclear. The V gene's germline CDR1 is MDHEN and CDR2 SYDVKM. V lost 5 bases to trimming and J lost 3 bases, with 10 bases between them. The CDR3 covers 13 residues. CDR3 DNA sequence: TGTGCCAGCAGTCTGACGGGCGACTATGGCTACACCTTC. Amino acids: CASSLTGDYGYTF.

The chain combines TRBV5-4 with TRBJ2-7; D may be TRBD1 or TRBD2 (5 bases each). Germline loops: CDR1 SGHNT, CDR2 YYREEE (reference sequence). Trimming shortened V by 0 bases and J by 3 bases, and 13 bases separated the two germline ends. There are 15 residues in the CDR3. For the CDR3, the DNA is TGTGCCAGCAGCTTGGGTGGGGGTAATCGCTACGAGCAGTACTTC. Translation gives CASSLGGGNRYEQYF.

The V call is TRBV11-2, the J call TRBJ1-4; 7 positions match TRBD1. The CDR3 contains 13 residues. CDR1 SGHAT and CDR2 FQNNGV come from the germline V gene. Losses at the gene ends were 3 bases for V and 13 bases for J; bases not matched to a gene: 8. The CDR3 reads CASSFRGRDRLFF. The CDR3 DNA is TGTGCCAGCAGCTTCAGGGGGAGGGATCGACTGTTTTTT.

CDR3 residues: CASSLEGAVYEQYF. Written as DNA, the CDR3 is TGTGCCAGCAGCTTAGAAGGGGCTGTCTACGAGCAGTACTTC. This sequence joins TRBV7-6 and TRBJ2-7; the D gene is possibly TRBD1 (5 bases). This CDR3 region has 14 residues. Germline CDR1 SGHVS, CDR2 FNYEAQ. V was cut by 1 base and J by 3 bases, with 10 bases left in between.

This clone was detected only once. The V gene is TRBV28, the J gene TRBJ2-5; 12 nucleotides align to TRBD1. The CDR3 is 13 residues long. Germline V lookup: CDR1 MDHEN, CDR2 SYDVKM. J gave up 6 bases and V 11 bases, and 7 bases lay outside the gene matches. This CDR3 reads CAGAGTGGKTQYF. In DNA form, the CDR3 reads TGTGCCGGCGCCGGGACAGGGGGCAAGACCCAGTACTTC.

The chain recombines TRBV28 with TRBJ1-2, with 7 bases matching TRBD1. CDR1 and CDR2 (germline): MDHEN, SYDVKM. Germline trimming cut 7 bases from V and 14 bases from J; bases unmatched to any gene: 10. This CDR3 spans 11 amino acids. CDR3: CASKQLGTETF. In nucleotides, the CDR3 is TGTGCCAGCAAACAGTTGGGGACAGAAACCTTC.

The V and J genes are TRBV7-6 and TRBJ1-3, with a possible D match to TRBD1 (5 bases). CDR1 is SGHVS, CDR2 FNYEAQ, per germline. V was cut by 2 bases and J by 2 bases, with 19 bases left in between. The CDR3 extends over 18 amino acids. Here the CDR3 reads CASSLRWDGPGPGNTIYF. CDR3 coding DNA: TGTGCCAGCAGCTTACGGTGGGACGGCCCGGGGCCTGGAAACACCATATATTTT.

The J gene is TRBJ2-1, the V gene TRBV7-9; D remains ambiguous. Germline loops: CDR1 SEHNR, CDR2 FQNEAQ (reference sequence). V was trimmed by 3 bases and J by 3 bases, leaving 3 bases between them. This CDR3 has 12 residues. CDR3 in DNA: TGTGCCAGCAGCTTCCTCTACAATGAGCAGTTCTTC. Translated, it gives CASSFLYNEQFF.

This clone was found a few times. The chain recombines TRBV6-5 with TRBJ1-4, with 11 bases lining up with TRBD1. V lost 6 bases, J lost 6 bases, and 3 bases stayed unmatched. Germline CDR1 MNHEY, CDR2 SVGAGI. CDR3 length: 14 amino acids. This CDR3 is CASRKGQGDEKLFF. CDR3 in DNA: TGTGCCAGCAGGAAGGGACAGGGGGATGAAAAACTGTTTTTT.